The 30 T cell receptor beta chains below all came from one sample that was sequenced in a study of blood T cell repertoires in COVID-19. Clones were read by immunoSEQ multiplex PCR, and TCRdb kept only the in-frame ones, dropping some. There are over 70,000 clones in the sample; 77% occur only once, and around a tenth lies in the top ten. The specimen sequenced was peripheral blood. The source of these receptors is a woman older than 75 with acute or convalescent COVID-19.

J is TRBJ1-6 and V is TRBV6-5; 10 bases fit TRBD1. Germline V gene data show CDR1 as MNHEY and CDR2 as SVGAGI. Unmatched junction bases numbered 8, after V lost 5 bases and J lost 10 bases. The CDR3 has 15 amino acids. CDR3 nucleotides: TGTGCCAGCAGTCAACACAGACAGGGGGCGTCACCCCTCCACTTT. Translating it yields CASSQHRQGASPLHF.

V usage is TRBV10-2 and J usage is TRBJ1-5; D is unresolved. Per the germline V gene, CDR1 is WSHSY and CDR2 is SAAADI. V lost 8 bases and J lost 0, with 11 bases in between. There are 14 residues in the CDR3. CDR3: CASGQVGSNQPQHF. In DNA form, the CDR3 reads TGCGCCAGCGGGCAGGTTGGTAGCAATCAGCCCCAGCATTTT.

The chain has TRBV18 and TRBJ1-2, with TRBD1 matching 8 bases. In germline, CDR1 is KGHSH, CDR2 LQKENI. The V segment lost 3 bases and the J segment 0 bases; nucleotides outside the gene matches: 9. The CDR3 is made up of 17 amino acids. The CDR3 protein is CASSPSGGAGSNYGYTF. DNA of the CDR3: TGTGCCAGCTCACCCTCAGGGGGCGCCGGGTCTAACTATGGCTACACCTTC. The full variable domain, completed using reference TRBV18 and TRBJ1-2, is NAGVMQNPRHLVRRRGQEARLRCSPMKGHSHVYWYRQLPEEGLKFMVYLQKENIIDESGMPKERFSAEFPKEGPSILRIQQVVRGDSAAYFCASSPSGGAGSNYGYTFGSGTRLTVV.

The sample holds one count of this clone. This chain connects TRBV6-2 or TRBV6-3 to TRBJ2-5; 10 bases fit TRBD1. Per the germline V gene, CDR1 is MNHEY and CDR2 is SVGEGT. The CDR3 spans 18 residues. V lost 5 bases, J lost 4 bases, and 16 bases stayed unmatched. The CDR3: CASSDTPGQGSLGETQYF. The CDR3, as DNA: TGTGCCAGCAGTGACACCCCGGGACAGGGGTCCTTAGGAGAGACCCAGTACTTC.

The chain recombines TRBV15 with TRBJ2-7; 11 bases line up with TRBD2. Germline CDR1 is LNHNV and CDR2 is YYDKDF (reference sequence). With 3 bases clipped from V and 4 bases from J, the junction kept 5 bases outside the gene matches. This CDR3 region has 15 residues. The CDR3 loop reads CATSRETSGDYEQYF. The CDR3 DNA follows: TGTGCCACCAGCAGGGAGACTAGCGGGGATTACGAGCAGTACTTC.

The chain links TRBV28 to TRBJ1-3; D is unresolved. Between the trimmed V and J ends, which lost 3 bases and 1 base, there was a span of 13 bases. CDR1 and CDR2 from the germline V gene are MDHEN and SYDVKM. The CDR3 totals 16 residues. The CDR3 DNA sequence: TGTGCCAGCAGTTTTGCCCCCTCAGTGTCTGGAAACACCATATATTTT. Protein product: CASSFAPSVSGNTIYF.

The chain uses TRBV9 and TRBJ2-1; possible D gene TRBD2, 5 bases. V dropped 0 bases and J dropped 7 bases, with 14 bases sitting between them. Germline V gene sequence: CDR1 SGDLS, CDR2 YYNGEE. This CDR3 has 15 residues. The DNA for the CDR3 is TGTGCCAGCAGCGTAGCGACGGACTCTTGGAATGAGCAGTTCTTC. It translates to CASSVATDSWNEQFF.

The V gene is TRBV7-8, the J gene TRBJ2-2; a weak D match, TRBD2 (6 bases). Germline V gene sequence: CDR1 SGHVS, CDR2 FQNEAQ. The CDR3 contains 15 residues. V lost 1 base to trimming and J lost 6 bases, with 12 bases between them. The chain's CDR3 is CASSLVGAGSGELFF. The CDR3 DNA follows: TGTGCCAGCAGCTTAGTAGGCGCGGGGTCCGGGGAGCTGTTTTTT.

This sequence joins TRBV9 and TRBJ1-1; 11 bases match TRBD1. The CDR3 has 16 amino acids. CDR1 and CDR2 from the germline V gene are SGDLS and YYNGEE. V gave up 0 bases and J gave up 2 bases; unmatched junction bases: 3. CDR3 loop: CASSVAGTGGNTEAFF. CDR3 bases: TGTGCCAGCAGCGTAGCAGGGACAGGGGGTAACACTGAAGCTTTCTTT.

The V and J genes are TRBV12-3 or TRBV12-4 and TRBJ1-2, with D unclear. Trimming cost V 1 base and J 5 bases, with 8 bases left between them. The CDR3 is made up of 13 amino acids. Here the CDR3 DNA reads TGTGCCAGCAGTTTAGTGGCGGGGTATGGCTACACCTTC. Its translation: CASSLVAGYGYTF.

The chain carries TRBV12-5 and TRBJ2-5, with D possibly TRBD2 on 6 matching bases. Germline CDR1 is LGHNT and CDR2 is FRNRAP. CDR3 length: 13 amino acids. V was shortened by 7 bases and J by 3 bases, with 12 bases between the two germline ends. CDR3 region: CASAWGEKETQYF. The CDR3 DNA follows: TGTGCTAGTGCTTGGGGGGAGAAAGAGACCCAGTACTTC.

The chain employs TRBV4-3 and TRBJ1-5; D may be TRBD1 (6 bases). Germline values: CDR1 LGHNA, CDR2 YSLEER. V lost 1 base to trimming and J lost 6 bases, with 10 bases between them. The CDR3 runs 14 residues. The CDR3 bases are TGCGCCAGCAGCCAAGTCTGGGGGCCTCAGCCCCAGCATTTT. This translates into CASSQVWGPQPQHF.

The chain joins TRBV6-5 to TRBJ1-1, with no clear D. The CDR3 is 13 amino acids. Germline CDR1 is MNHEY and CDR2 is SVGAGI. V was cut by 5 bases and J by 6 bases, with 13 bases left in between. Written as DNA, the CDR3 is TGTGCCAGCAGTCTCAGGAAACAAGCTGAAGCTTTCTTT. It codes for CASSLRKQAEAFF.

This clone came up a few times. The chain is built from TRBV4-1 and TRBJ2-2; a weak D match, TRBD2 (7 bases). Deletions cut 1 base from V and 7 bases from J, with 13 bases between. This CDR3 is built from 15 residues. Germline CDR1 reads MGHRA; CDR2 reads YSYEKL. CDR3 amino acids: CASSQGGGRGGELFF. The CDR3, as DNA: TGCGCCAGCAGCCAAGGGGGGGGCAGAGGCGGGGAGCTGTTTTTT.

The gene calls are TRBV19 and TRBJ1-2, with a weak D call TRBD1 (5 bases). Germline V lookup: CDR1 LNHDA, CDR2 SQIVND (reference sequence). This CDR3 is built from 12 residues. The V and J ends lost 5 bases and 7 bases respectively, with 11 bases between them. CDR3 coding DNA: TGTGCCAGTAGTCCCCGCCAGGGTGGCTACACCTTC. It encodes CASSPRQGGYTF.

This chain joins TRBV5-1 and TRBJ1-6; TRBD1 aligns across 7 bases. V gave up 4 bases and J gave up 6 bases; unmatched junction bases: 10. The CDR3 sequence is 16 residues long. CDR1 and CDR2 (germline): SGHRS, YFSETQ. In nucleotides, the CDR3 is TGCGCCAGCAGCCACAACCAGGGGGGCGGTAATTCACCCCTCCACTTT. Translated: CASSHNQGGGNSPLHF.

The rearrangement joins TRBV11-2 to TRBJ2-1, with D perhaps TRBD2 (5 bases). V was shortened by 3 bases and J by 5 bases, with 11 bases between the two germline ends. CDR3 size: 14 residues. CDR1 is SGHAT, CDR2 FQNNGV, per germline. CDR3 in DNA: TGTGCCAGCAGCTTCGCGGGCCCGGACAATGAGCAGTTCTTC. Residues: CASSFAGPDNEQFF.

This sequence joins TRBV7-8 and TRBJ2-3; no definite D call. The CDR3 spans 14 residues. Germline-derived CDR1 and CDR2 are SGHVS and FQNEAQ. Trimming removed 6 bases from V and 6 bases from J, with 16 bases in between. The CDR3 loop reads CASSTDSGWDTQYF. The CDR3 region has the DNA TGTGCCAGCAGTACAGATTCCGGTTGGGATACGCAGTATTTT.

V is TRBV5-5 and J is TRBJ1-6; D ambiguous. The CDR3 extends over 14 amino acids. Trimming took 6 bases from V and 3 from J, leaving 10 bases between them. Germline V CDR1 and CDR2: SGHKS, YYEKEE (reference sequence). Here the CDR3 DNA reads TGTGCCAGCATGAACAGCTACTATAATTCACCCCTCCACTTT. Its translation: CASMNSYYNSPLHF.

The chain couples TRBV19 to TRBJ1-5, with D maybe TRBD1 (6 bases). V lost 7 bases and J lost 3, with 13 bases in between. The germline V gene has CDR1 LNHDA and CDR2 SQIVND (reference sequence). The CDR3 spans 14 residues. The CDR3 reads CASTPTGPNQPQHF. The CDR3 DNA reads as TGTGCCAGTACCCCGACAGGACCCAATCAGCCCCAGCATTTT.

The CDR3 loop reads CSAGSGTATEAFF. The CDR3 DNA reads TGCAGCGCTGGGTCCGGGACAGCCACTGAAGCTTTCTTT. The rearrangement joins TRBV29-1 to TRBJ1-1; 7 nucleotides match TRBD1. There are 13 residues in the CDR3. Germline CDR1 and CDR2: SQVTM and ANQGSEA. Trimming cost V 7 bases and J 4 bases; bases outside gene matches: 9.

The chain couples TRBV9 to TRBJ1-4; D is ambiguous. Germline loops: CDR1 SGDLS, CDR2 YYNGEE. V dropped 2 bases and J dropped 4 bases, with 12 bases sitting between them. The CDR3 has 15 residues. CDR3 sequence reads: CASSVGPQDNEKLFF. The CDR3 nucleotides read TGTGCCAGCAGCGTGGGTCCGCAGGATAATGAAAAACTGTTTTTT.

Only a few counts were recorded for this clone. The genes are TRBV18 and TRBJ2-7; the match to TRBD2 covers 7 bases. J was trimmed by 0 bases and V by 3 bases; bases with no gene match: 5. Germline V CDR1 and CDR2: KGHSH, LQKENI. The CDR3 runs to 15 residues. The CDR3 DNA reads TGTGCCAGCTCACCTCGGGAGGCCCTCTCCTACGAGCAGTACTTC. The encoded protein is CASSPREALSYEQYF. Looking up the rest from reference TRBV18 and TRBJ2-7 gives the full variable domain: NAGVMQNPRHLVRRRGQEARLRCSPMKGHSHVYWYRQLPEEGLKFMVYLQKENIIDESGMPKERFSAEFPKEGPSILRIQQVVRGDSAAYFCASSPREALSYEQYFGPGTRLTVT.

As for this clone: The junction differs from germline at one of its ends, possibly a read error. This rearrangement joins TRBV7-7 to TRBJ1-2; maybe TRBD1 (5 bases). The CDR3 covers 12 residues. Germline loops: CDR1 SSHAT, CDR2 FNYEAQ (reference sequence). The CDR3 DNA is TGTGCTAGCAGCCGACAGACCTATGGCTACACCTTC. As protein: CASSRQTYGYTF.

V is TRBV7-9 and J is TRBJ2-7, with 11 bases identical to TRBD2. Germline trimming cut 5 bases from V and 3 bases from J; bases unmatched to any gene: 3. The germline V gene encodes CDR1 SEHNR and CDR2 FQNEAQ (reference sequence). The CDR3 runs 14 residues. The CDR3 bases are TGTGCCAGCAGCCCTGGGACTAGCGGCTACGAGCAGTACTTC. Translated, it gives CASSPGTSGYEQYF.

The CDR3 sequence is CASSASDRGYGYTF. The CDR3 DNA reads as TGTGCCAGCAGCGCCTCGGACAGGGGCTATGGCTACACCTTC. The J gene is TRBJ1-2, the V gene TRBV9; TRBD1 matches 9 bases. The germline V gene has CDR1 SGDLS and CDR2 YYNGEE. Unmatched junction bases numbered 4, after V lost 3 bases and J lost 4 bases. This CDR3 has 14 residues.

The rearrangement links TRBV25-1 to TRBJ2-2; 8 nucleotides line up with TRBD1. The CDR3 length is 15 residues. Losses at the gene ends were 5 bases for V and 4 bases for J; bases not matched to a gene: 6. The germline V gene encodes CDR1 MGHDK and CDR2 SYGVNS. CDR3 in amino acids: CASSIQGARTGELFF. In DNA form, the CDR3 reads TGTGCCAGCAGTATTCAGGGGGCTCGCACCGGGGAGCTGTTTTTT.

V and J are TRBV5-1 and TRBJ2-3; TRBD1 agrees at 9 bases. Germline CDR1 is SGHRS and CDR2 is YFSETQ. V dropped 4 bases and J dropped 7; count of bases not matched to a gene: 4. This CDR3 contains 13 residues. CDR3 protein: CASSRDRENTQYF. The CDR3 bases are TGCGCCAGCAGCAGGGACAGGGAAAATACGCAGTATTTT.

V is TRBV5-5 and J is TRBJ1-5, with D unclear. V was shortened by 4 bases and J by 7 bases, with 15 bases between the two germline ends. Germline lookup yields CDR1 SGHKS and CDR2 YYEKEE (reference sequence). This CDR3 is 14 amino acids long. As DNA, the CDR3 is TGTGCCAGCAGCCCGGCCTTCCGGGAACAGCCCCAGCATTTT. This codes for CASSPAFREQPQHF. Full variable domain (remainder filled in from reference TRBV5-5 and TRBJ1-5): DAGVTQSPTHLIKTRGQQVTLRCSPISGHKSVSWYQQVLGQGPQFIFQYYEKEERGRGNFPDRFSARQFPNYSSELNVNALLLGDSALYLCASSPAFREQPQHFGDGTRLSIL.

This clone showed up just once. The chain recombines TRBV6-1 with TRBJ1-1, with D tentatively TRBD1 (6 bases). The germline V gene encodes CDR1 MNHNS and CDR2 SASEGT. This CDR3 has 18 amino acids. V was pared by 1 base and J by 5 bases, with 23 bases between. DNA for the CDR3: TGTGCCAGCAGTGAAGATCCAGGGGCCCGGGGCCTAGGGACTGAAGCTTTCTTT. This encodes CASSEDPGARGLGTEAFF.